This T cell receptor beta chain was sequenced in a study of T cell responses to AZD1222 COVID-19 vaccine. Assay: immunoSEQ multiplex PCR; the TCRdb copy retains only in-frame clones and omits some. This table has around 78,000 clones, about nine tenths appearing once. The clonotype comes from an adult who received the AZD1222 COVID-19 vaccine. The source material was peripheral blood, sampled 28 days after the second AZD1222 dose.

The CDR3 nucleotides are TGTGCCACCCTACGGGAGGGGCGAGGGAATTCACCCCTCCACTTT. It encodes CATLREGRGNSPLHF. This sequence joins TRBV27 and TRBJ1-6, with D possibly TRBD1 on 5 matching bases. CDR3 length: 15 amino acids. The V gene lost 10 bases and the J gene lost 7 bases, with 20 bases spanning the gap. CDR1 and CDR2 from the germline V gene are MNHEY and SMNVEV (reference sequence).